Listed below are T cell receptor beta chains from one sample, sequenced in a study of T cells after yellow fever vaccination. TCRdb independently ran MiXCR on the 5' RACE reads; one entry per CDR3 protein. The repertoire has 300,000 to 400,000 distinct CDR3 sequences, 12% of them found once; the top ten carry around 3%. The source material was CD4+ T cells sorted from PBMCs, sampled 15 days after the yellow fever booster vaccination. The receptors stem from a man between 18 and 35 years old who received the YFV17D yellow fever vaccine. CDR3s include the opening cysteine and the closing phenylalanine or tryptophan. A D gene is named only where the DNA matches it firmly. Clone size is stated in some rows and not others, as once, few, many or a class when expanded.

cdr3_aa: CASILVWGLGTEAFF; cdr3_nt: TGTGCCAGCATCCTGGTTTGGGGGCTCGGCACTGAAGCTTTCTTT; d_call: .; v_call: TRBV7-2; clone_size: many; cdr3_length: 15; j_call: TRBJ1-1
cdr3_aa: CSARPGGRVDTQYF; cdr3_nt: TGCAGTGCTAGGCCGGGGGGGCGGGTAGATACGCAGTATTTT; d_call: TRBD2; v_call: TRBV20-1; clone_size: .; cdr3_length: 14; j_call: TRBJ2-3
cdr3_aa: CASSPRVSNQPQHF; cdr3_nt: TGTGCCAGCAGCCCCAGGGTTAGCAATCAGCCCCAGCATTTT; d_call: .; v_call: TRBV7-2; clone_size: .; cdr3_length: 14; j_call: TRBJ1-5
cdr3_aa: CAWSPSDRDRNTIYF; cdr3_nt: TGTGCCTGGAGTCCCTCTGACAGGGATAGAAACACCATATATTTT; d_call: TRBD1; v_call: TRBV30; clone_size: .; cdr3_length: 15; j_call: TRBJ1-3
cdr3_aa: CSATTHGRTTGELFF; cdr3_nt: TGCAGTGCTACTACTCACGGAAGGACCACCGGGGAGCTGTTTTTT; d_call: .; v_call: TRBV20-1; clone_size: .; cdr3_length: 15; j_call: TRBJ2-2
cdr3_aa: CASVDQNGNTIYF; cdr3_nt: TGTGCCAGCGTCGACCAGAATGGAAACACCATATATTTT; d_call: .; v_call: TRBV12-3/TRBV12-4; clone_size: few; cdr3_length: 13; j_call: TRBJ1-3
cdr3_aa: CASSFSVGSYEQYF; cdr3_nt: TGTGCCAGCAGCTTTTCTGTGGGTTCCTACGAGCAGTACTTC; d_call: .; v_call: TRBV11-2; clone_size: .; cdr3_length: 14; j_call: TRBJ2-7
cdr3_aa: CASSLAFGGQGAKNTEAFF; cdr3_nt: TGCGCCAGCAGCTTGGCCTTTGGGGGACAGGGGGCGAAGAACACTGAAGCTTTCTTT; d_call: TRBD1; v_call: TRBV5-1; clone_size: few; cdr3_length: 19; j_call: TRBJ1-1
cdr3_aa: CSAYATSGAFQETQYF; cdr3_nt: TGCAGTGCTTATGCCACCTCGGGGGCCTTCCAAGAGACCCAGTACTTC; d_call: .; v_call: TRBV20-1; clone_size: .; cdr3_length: 16; j_call: TRBJ2-5
cdr3_aa: CSVRKWGGGRFF; cdr3_nt: TGCAGCGTCCGCAAATGGGGCGGTGGGCGGTTCTTC; d_call: .; v_call: TRBV29-1; clone_size: few; cdr3_length: 12; j_call: TRBJ2-1
cdr3_aa: CASSGGQGKDSPLHF; cdr3_nt: TGCGCCAGCAGCGGAGGACAGGGAAAGGATTCACCCCTCCACTTT; d_call: TRBD1; v_call: TRBV5-1; clone_size: .; cdr3_length: 15; j_call: TRBJ1-6
cdr3_aa: CSASAPSGRLGTGELFF; cdr3_nt: TGCAGTGCTTCGGCCCCTAGCGGTAGGCTGGGAACCGGGGAGCTGTTTTTT; d_call: TRBD2; v_call: TRBV20-1; clone_size: .; cdr3_length: 17; j_call: TRBJ2-2
cdr3_aa: CASSVTGGASYGYTF; cdr3_nt: TGTGCCAGCAGCGTGACAGGGGGCGCCTCCTATGGCTACACCTTC; d_call: TRBD1; v_call: TRBV9; clone_size: few; cdr3_length: 15; j_call: TRBJ1-2
cdr3_aa: CASRPGNPKYSNQPQHF; cdr3_nt: TGTGCCAGCAGACCCGGGAACCCAAAGTATAGCAATCAGCCCCAGCATTTT; d_call: .; v_call: TRBV21-1; clone_size: .; cdr3_length: 17; j_call: TRBJ1-5
cdr3_aa: CASSYGGGTRETQYF; cdr3_nt: TGTGCCAGCAGTTATGGCGGGGGGACGAGGGAGACCCAGTACTTC; d_call: TRBD2; v_call: TRBV12-3/TRBV12-4; clone_size: .; cdr3_length: 15; j_call: TRBJ2-5
cdr3_aa: CASSRPGTEVTSTDTQYF; cdr3_nt: TGTGCCAGCAGTCGACCCGGGACAGAAGTAACTAGCACAGATACGCAGTATTTT; d_call: TRBD1; v_call: TRBV6-2/TRBV6-3; clone_size: few; cdr3_length: 18; j_call: TRBJ2-3
cdr3_aa: CASSLGGGAPDTQYF; cdr3_nt: TGTGCTAGCAGCTTAGGCGGGGGGGCCCCAGATACGCAGTATTTT; d_call: TRBD2; v_call: TRBV7-7; clone_size: .; cdr3_length: 15; j_call: TRBJ2-3
cdr3_aa: CASSLVGGNFYNEQFF; cdr3_nt: TGTGCCAGCAGCTTAGTGGGGGGGAACTTCTACAATGAGCAGTTCTTC; d_call: TRBD2; v_call: TRBV7-8; clone_size: few; cdr3_length: 16; j_call: TRBJ2-1
cdr3_aa: CASSRQGTASTDTQYF; cdr3_nt: TGCGCCAGCAGCCGACAAGGGACCGCTAGCACAGATACGCAGTATTTT; d_call: .; v_call: TRBV4-3; clone_size: few; cdr3_length: 16; j_call: TRBJ2-3
cdr3_aa: CASSSSGTGVEETQYF; cdr3_nt: TGTGCCAGCAGTTCTTCCGGGACAGGGGTTGAAGAGACCCAGTACTTC; d_call: TRBD1; v_call: TRBV27; clone_size: few; cdr3_length: 16; j_call: TRBJ2-5
cdr3_aa: CASSQGLRGPKAETQYF; cdr3_nt: TGCGCCAGCAGCCAAGGTCTTCGGGGACCCAAAGCCGAGACCCAGTACTTC; d_call: .; v_call: TRBV4-1; clone_size: .; cdr3_length: 17; j_call: TRBJ2-5
cdr3_aa: CASSLVGVWSSYEQYF; cdr3_nt: TGTGCCAGCAGCTTAGTTGGCGTGTGGAGCTCCTACGAGCAGTACTTC; d_call: .; v_call: TRBV11-2; clone_size: few; cdr3_length: 16; j_call: TRBJ2-7
cdr3_aa: CASTIPGGQPQHF; cdr3_nt: TGTGCCAGTACCATCCCTGGGGGTCAGCCCCAGCATTTT; d_call: .; v_call: TRBV19; clone_size: .; cdr3_length: 13; j_call: TRBJ1-5
cdr3_aa: CASSFLAGGPNTQYF; cdr3_nt: TGTGCCAGCAGCTTCCTAGCGGGGGGGCCCAATACGCAGTATTTT; d_call: TRBD2; v_call: TRBV11-1; clone_size: .; cdr3_length: 15; j_call: TRBJ2-3
cdr3_aa: CASSLNRAGELFF; cdr3_nt: TGTGCCAGCAGTTTAAATCGGGCCGGGGAGCTGTTTTTT; d_call: .; v_call: TRBV12-3/TRBV12-4; clone_size: many; cdr3_length: 13; j_call: TRBJ2-2
cdr3_aa: CASSQGSNSAIQYF; cdr3_nt: TGCGCCAGCAGCCAAGGCAGTAACAGCGCCATTCAGTACTTC; d_call: .; v_call: TRBV4-1; clone_size: .; cdr3_length: 14; j_call: TRBJ2-4
cdr3_aa: CASRAGGRWGGYTF; cdr3_nt: TGTGCCAGCAGAGCCGGGGGTCGTTGGGGGGGCTACACCTTC; d_call: .; v_call: TRBV11-2; clone_size: .; cdr3_length: 14; j_call: TRBJ1-2
cdr3_aa: CASTDPRLQGNEQYF; cdr3_nt: TGCGCCAGCACCGACCCCCGACTTCAGGGTAACGAGCAGTACTTC; d_call: .; v_call: TRBV5-1; clone_size: few; cdr3_length: 15; j_call: TRBJ2-7
cdr3_aa: CSVEGGTDYGYTF; cdr3_nt: TGCAGCGTTGAAGGGGGGACAGACTATGGCTACACCTTC; d_call: TRBD1; v_call: TRBV29-1; clone_size: .; cdr3_length: 13; j_call: TRBJ1-2
cdr3_aa: CASSLGTKTYEQYF; cdr3_nt: TGTGCCAGCAGTTTAGGGACTAAAACCTACGAGCAGTACTTC; d_call: .; v_call: TRBV12-3/TRBV12-4; clone_size: .; cdr3_length: 14; j_call: TRBJ2-7
cdr3_aa: CASSPPGPTTDTQYF; cdr3_nt: TGTGCCAGCTCACCACCGGGACCAACCACAGATACGCAGTATTTT; d_call: .; v_call: TRBV18; clone_size: few; cdr3_length: 15; j_call: TRBJ2-3
cdr3_aa: CASTGVLAEAFF; cdr3_nt: TGTGCCAGCACAGGGGTTCTCGCTGAAGCTTTCTTT; d_call: .; v_call: TRBV28; clone_size: .; cdr3_length: 12; j_call: TRBJ1-1
cdr3_aa: CASSYRGDQPQHF; cdr3_nt: TGTGCCAGCAGCTACAGAGGGGACCAGCCCCAGCATTTT; d_call: .; v_call: TRBV12-3/TRBV12-4; clone_size: many; cdr3_length: 13; j_call: TRBJ1-5
cdr3_aa: CASSQELAGWSSYNEQFF; cdr3_nt: TGTGCCAGCAGCCAAGAACTAGCGGGCTGGAGCTCCTACAATGAGCAGTTCTTC; d_call: TRBD2; v_call: TRBV4-2; clone_size: once; cdr3_length: 18; j_call: TRBJ2-1
cdr3_aa: CSARGQGDRNEQFF; cdr3_nt: TGCAGTGCTAGGGGACAGGGGGATCGCAATGAGCAGTTCTTC; d_call: TRBD1; v_call: TRBV20-1; clone_size: .; cdr3_length: 14; j_call: TRBJ2-1
cdr3_aa: CASSGTRTNYGYTF; cdr3_nt: TGTGCCAGCAGTGGTACACGGACCAACTATGGCTACACCTTC; d_call: .; v_call: TRBV6-6; clone_size: .; cdr3_length: 14; j_call: TRBJ1-2
cdr3_aa: CATTTGTKNIQYF; cdr3_nt: TGTGCCACGACAACAGGGACCAAAAACATTCAGTACTTC; d_call: .; v_call: TRBV6-5; clone_size: .; cdr3_length: 13; j_call: TRBJ2-4
cdr3_aa: CAWSSVETQYF; cdr3_nt: TGTGCCTGGAGCAGCGTAGAGACCCAGTACTTC; d_call: .; v_call: TRBV30; clone_size: few; cdr3_length: 11; j_call: TRBJ2-5
cdr3_aa: CASSRGTGGGNEQFF; cdr3_nt: TGTGCCAGCAGTCGAGGGACAGGGGGGGGGAATGAGCAGTTCTTC; d_call: TRBD1; v_call: TRBV9; clone_size: .; cdr3_length: 15; j_call: TRBJ2-1
cdr3_aa: CASSSRGVSDF; cdr3_nt: TGTGCCAGCAGCTCCCGGGGGGTCTCTGACTTC; d_call: TRBD2; v_call: TRBV7-2; clone_size: .; cdr3_length: 11; j_call: TRBJ2-5
cdr3_aa: CASSSITGWETQYF; cdr3_nt: TGTGCCAGCAGCTCAATCACAGGGTGGGAGACCCAGTACTTC; d_call: .; v_call: TRBV5-5; clone_size: .; cdr3_length: 14; j_call: TRBJ2-5
cdr3_aa: CASSPSGVTQYF; cdr3_nt: TGTGCCAGCAGCCCTAGTGGGGTTACGCAGTATTTT; d_call: .; v_call: TRBV7-2; clone_size: .; cdr3_length: 12; j_call: TRBJ2-3
cdr3_aa: CASSEGLSGSSYEQYF; cdr3_nt: TGCGCCAGCAGTGAAGGGCTAAGCGGTAGCTCCTACGAGCAGTACTTC; d_call: .; v_call: TRBV10-1; clone_size: few; cdr3_length: 16; j_call: TRBJ2-7
cdr3_aa: CSATNRGMNTEAFF; cdr3_nt: TGCAGTGCAACGAACAGGGGAATGAACACTGAAGCTTTCTTT; d_call: TRBD1; v_call: TRBV20-1; clone_size: .; cdr3_length: 14; j_call: TRBJ1-1
cdr3_aa: CASSLAGLEYGYTF; cdr3_nt: TGTGCCAGCAGCTTGGCGGGCCTTGAGTATGGCTACACCTTC; d_call: .; v_call: TRBV5-6; clone_size: .; cdr3_length: 14; j_call: TRBJ1-2